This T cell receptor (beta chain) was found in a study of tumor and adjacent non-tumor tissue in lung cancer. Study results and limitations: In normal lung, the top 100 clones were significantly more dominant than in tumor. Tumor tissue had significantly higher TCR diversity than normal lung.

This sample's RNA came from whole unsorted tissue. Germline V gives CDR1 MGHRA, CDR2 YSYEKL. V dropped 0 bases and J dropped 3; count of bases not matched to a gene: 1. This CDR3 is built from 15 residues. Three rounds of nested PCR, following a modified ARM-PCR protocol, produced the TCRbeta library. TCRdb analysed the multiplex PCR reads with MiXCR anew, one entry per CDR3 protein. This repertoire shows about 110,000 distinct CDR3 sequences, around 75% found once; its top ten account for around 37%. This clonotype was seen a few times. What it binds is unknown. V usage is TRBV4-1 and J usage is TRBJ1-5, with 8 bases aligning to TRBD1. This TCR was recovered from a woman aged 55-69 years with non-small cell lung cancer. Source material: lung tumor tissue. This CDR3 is CASSQDRGPNQPQHF. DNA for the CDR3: TGCGCCAGCAGCCAAGACAGGGGGCCCAATCAGCCCCAGCATTTT.